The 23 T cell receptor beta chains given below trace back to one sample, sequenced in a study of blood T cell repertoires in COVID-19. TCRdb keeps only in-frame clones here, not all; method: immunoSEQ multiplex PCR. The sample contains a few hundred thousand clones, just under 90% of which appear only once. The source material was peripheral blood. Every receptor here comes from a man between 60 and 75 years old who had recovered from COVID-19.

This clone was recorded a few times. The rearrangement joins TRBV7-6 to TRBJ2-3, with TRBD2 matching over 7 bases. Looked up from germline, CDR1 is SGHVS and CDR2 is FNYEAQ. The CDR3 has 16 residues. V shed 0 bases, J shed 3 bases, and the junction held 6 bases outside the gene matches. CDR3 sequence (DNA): TGTGCCAGCAGCTTAGCGGTGGGGGGGGAAACAGATACGCAGTATTTT. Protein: CASSLAVGGETDTQYF.

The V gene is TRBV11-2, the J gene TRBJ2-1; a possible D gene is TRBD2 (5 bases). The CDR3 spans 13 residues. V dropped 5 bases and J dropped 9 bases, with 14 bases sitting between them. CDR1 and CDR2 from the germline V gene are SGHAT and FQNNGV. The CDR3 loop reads CASSMERAGEQFF. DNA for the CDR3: TGTGCCAGCAGCATGGAAAGGGCGGGTGAGCAGTTCTTC.

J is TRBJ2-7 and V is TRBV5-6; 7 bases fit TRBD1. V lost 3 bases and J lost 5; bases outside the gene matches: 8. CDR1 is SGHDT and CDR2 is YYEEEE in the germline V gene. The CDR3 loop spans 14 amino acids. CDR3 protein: CASSSDRVRHEQYF. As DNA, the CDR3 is TGTGCCAGCAGCTCAGACAGGGTACGCCACGAGCAGTACTTC.

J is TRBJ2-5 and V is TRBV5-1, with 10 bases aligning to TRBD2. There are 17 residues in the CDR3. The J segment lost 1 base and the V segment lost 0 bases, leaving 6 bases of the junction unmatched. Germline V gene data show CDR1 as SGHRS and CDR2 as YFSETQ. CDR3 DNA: TGCGCCAGCAGCTTGGCTGTGGTAGCGGGAGGCCAAGAGACCCAGTACTTC. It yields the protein CASSLAVVAGGQETQYF.

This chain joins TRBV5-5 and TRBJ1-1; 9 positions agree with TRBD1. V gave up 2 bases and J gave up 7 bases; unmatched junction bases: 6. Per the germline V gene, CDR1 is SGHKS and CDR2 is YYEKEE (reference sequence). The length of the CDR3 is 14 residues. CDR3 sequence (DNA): TGTGCCAGCAGCTTAGGGACAGGGATAAGTGAAGCTTTCTTT. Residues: CASSLGTGISEAFF. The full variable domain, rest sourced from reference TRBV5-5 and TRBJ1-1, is DAGVTQSPTHLIKTRGQQVTLRCSPISGHKSVSWYQQVLGQGPQFIFQYYEKEERGRGNFPDRFSARQFPNYSSELNVNALLLGDSALYLCASSLGTGISEAFFGQGTRLTVV.

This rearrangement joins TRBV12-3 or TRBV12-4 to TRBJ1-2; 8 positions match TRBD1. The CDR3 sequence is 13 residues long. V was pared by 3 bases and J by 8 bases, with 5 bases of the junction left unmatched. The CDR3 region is CASSFGQGQGYTF. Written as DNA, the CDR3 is TGTGCCAGCAGTTTTGGACAGGGCCAAGGCTACACCTTC.

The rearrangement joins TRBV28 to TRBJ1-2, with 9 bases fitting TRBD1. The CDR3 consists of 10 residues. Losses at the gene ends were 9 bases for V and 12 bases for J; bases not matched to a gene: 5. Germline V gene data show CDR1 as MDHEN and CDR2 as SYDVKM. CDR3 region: CASWDRVHTF. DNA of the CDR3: TGTGCCAGTTGGGACAGGGTCCACACCTTC.

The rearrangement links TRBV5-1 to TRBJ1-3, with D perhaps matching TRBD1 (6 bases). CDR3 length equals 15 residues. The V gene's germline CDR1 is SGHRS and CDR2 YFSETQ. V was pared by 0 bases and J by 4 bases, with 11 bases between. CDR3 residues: CASSLDGGGGNTIYF. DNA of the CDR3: TGCGCCAGCAGCTTGGATGGGGGCGGAGGAAACACCATATATTTT.

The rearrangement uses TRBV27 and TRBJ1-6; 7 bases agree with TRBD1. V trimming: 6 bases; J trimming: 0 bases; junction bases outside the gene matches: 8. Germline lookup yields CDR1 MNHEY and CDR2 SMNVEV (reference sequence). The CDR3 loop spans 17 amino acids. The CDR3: CASRSPQGDSYNSPLHF. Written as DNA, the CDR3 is TGTGCCAGCAGGAGCCCTCAGGGGGACTCCTATAATTCACCCCTCCACTTT.

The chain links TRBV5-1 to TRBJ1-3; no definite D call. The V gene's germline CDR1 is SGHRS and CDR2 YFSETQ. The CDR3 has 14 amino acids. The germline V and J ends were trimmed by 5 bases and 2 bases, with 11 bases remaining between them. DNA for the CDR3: TGCGCCAGCAGTAACGGAGAGGCTGGAAACACCATATATTTT. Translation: CASSNGEAGNTIYF.

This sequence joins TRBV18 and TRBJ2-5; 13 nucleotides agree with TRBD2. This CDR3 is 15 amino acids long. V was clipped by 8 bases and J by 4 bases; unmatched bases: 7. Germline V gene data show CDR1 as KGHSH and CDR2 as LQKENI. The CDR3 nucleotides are TGTGCCAGCACCGGACTAGCGGGAGATGGAGAGACCCAGTACTTC. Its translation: CASTGLAGDGETQYF.

The CDR3 DNA is TGTGCCAGCAGCTTGAACTACGGAAATGAGCAGTTCTTC. Its translation is CASSLNYGNEQFF. This chain links TRBV11-3 with TRBJ2-1; D not resolved. The germline V gene has CDR1 SGHNT and CDR2 YENEEA. The CDR3 consists of 13 residues. Trimming removed 3 bases from V and 7 bases from J, with 10 bases in between.

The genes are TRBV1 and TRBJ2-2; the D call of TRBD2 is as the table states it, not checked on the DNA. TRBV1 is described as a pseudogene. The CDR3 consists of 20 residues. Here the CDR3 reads CTSRRKWELAGGPGTGELFF. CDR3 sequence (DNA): TGCACCAGCAGACGAAAATGGGAACTAGCGGGAGGGCCGGGCACCGGGGAGCTGTTTTTT.

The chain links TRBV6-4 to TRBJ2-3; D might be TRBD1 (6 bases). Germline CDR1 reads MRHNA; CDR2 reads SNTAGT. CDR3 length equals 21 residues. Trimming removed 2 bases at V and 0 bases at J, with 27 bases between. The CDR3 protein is CASSDRYRAGALQTSTDTQYF. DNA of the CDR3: TGTGCCAGCAGTGACAGGTACAGGGCAGGAGCCCTACAAACTAGCACAGATACGCAGTATTTT.

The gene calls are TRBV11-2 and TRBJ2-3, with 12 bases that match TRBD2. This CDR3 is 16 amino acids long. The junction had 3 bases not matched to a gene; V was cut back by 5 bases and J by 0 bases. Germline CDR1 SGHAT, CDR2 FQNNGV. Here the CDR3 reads CASSPGTSGSTDTQYF. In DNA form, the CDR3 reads TGTGCCAGCAGCCCCGGGACTAGCGGGAGCACAGATACGCAGTATTTT.

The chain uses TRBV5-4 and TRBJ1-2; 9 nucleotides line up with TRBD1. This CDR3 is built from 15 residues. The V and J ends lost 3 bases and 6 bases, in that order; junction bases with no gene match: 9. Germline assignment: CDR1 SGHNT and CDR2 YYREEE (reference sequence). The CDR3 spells CASSSATGQGNGYTF. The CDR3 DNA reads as TGTGCCAGCAGCTCCGCTACGGGACAGGGTAATGGCTACACCTTC.

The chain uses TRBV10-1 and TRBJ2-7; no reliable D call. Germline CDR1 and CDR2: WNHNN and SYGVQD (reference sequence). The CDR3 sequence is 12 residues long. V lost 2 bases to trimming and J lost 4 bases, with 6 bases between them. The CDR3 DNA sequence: TGCGCCAGCAGTGAGGAGTTTTACGAGCAGTACTTC. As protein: CASSEEFYEQYF.

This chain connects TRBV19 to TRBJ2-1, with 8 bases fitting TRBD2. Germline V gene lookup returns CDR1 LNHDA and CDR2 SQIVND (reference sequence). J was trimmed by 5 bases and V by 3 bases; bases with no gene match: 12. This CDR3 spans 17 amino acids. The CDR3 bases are TGTGCCAGTAGTATCCTTCGGGGGCTAGCGGGCGACAATGAGCAGTTCTTC. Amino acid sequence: CASSILRGLAGDNEQFF. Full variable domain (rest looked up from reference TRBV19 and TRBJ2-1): DGGITQSPKYLFRKEGQNVTLSCEQNLNHDAMYWYRQDPGQGLRLIYYSQIVNDFQKGDIAEGYSVSREKKESFPLTVTSAQKNPTAFYLCASSILRGLAGDNEQFFGPGTRLTVL.

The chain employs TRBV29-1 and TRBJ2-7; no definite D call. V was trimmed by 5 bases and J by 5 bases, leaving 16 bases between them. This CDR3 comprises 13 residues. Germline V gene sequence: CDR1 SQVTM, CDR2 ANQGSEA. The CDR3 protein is CSVWAGGLDEQYF. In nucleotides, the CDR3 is TGCAGCGTTTGGGCCGGTGGCTTGGACGAGCAGTACTTC.

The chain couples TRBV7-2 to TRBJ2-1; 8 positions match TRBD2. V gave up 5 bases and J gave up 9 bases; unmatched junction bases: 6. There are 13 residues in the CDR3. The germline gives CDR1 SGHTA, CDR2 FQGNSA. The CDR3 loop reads CASSLNAGGEQFF. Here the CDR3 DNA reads TGTGCCAGCAGCCTAAATGCGGGGGGTGAGCAGTTCTTC.

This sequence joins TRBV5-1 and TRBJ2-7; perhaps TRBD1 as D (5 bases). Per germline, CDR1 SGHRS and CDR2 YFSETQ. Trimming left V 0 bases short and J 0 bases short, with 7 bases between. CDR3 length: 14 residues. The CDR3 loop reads CASSLGGSSYEQYF. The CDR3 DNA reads TGCGCCAGCAGCTTGGGGGGCAGCTCCTACGAGCAGTACTTC.

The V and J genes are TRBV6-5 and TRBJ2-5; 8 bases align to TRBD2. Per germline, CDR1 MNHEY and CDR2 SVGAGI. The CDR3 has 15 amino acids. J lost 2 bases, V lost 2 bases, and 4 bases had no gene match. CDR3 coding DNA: TGTGCCAGCAGTTACGTAGGCGGGGGGCAAGAGACCCAGTACTTC. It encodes CASSYVGGGQETQYF.

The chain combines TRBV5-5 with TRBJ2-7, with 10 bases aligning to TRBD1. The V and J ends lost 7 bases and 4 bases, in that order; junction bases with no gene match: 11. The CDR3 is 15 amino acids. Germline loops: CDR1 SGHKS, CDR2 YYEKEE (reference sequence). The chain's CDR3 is CASANQGQGSYEQYF. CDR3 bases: TGTGCCAGCGCCAACCAGGGACAGGGGAGTTACGAGCAGTACTTC.